The following is a T cell receptor (beta chain) sequence with its context. The data were taken from a study of OX40 agonist ivuxolimab in advanced cancers. Study at large: Patients received intravenous ivuxolimab every 2 weeks at 0.01 to 10 mg/kg.

TCRdb keeps only in-frame clones here, not all; method: immunoSEQ multiplex PCR. The sample yields approximately 60,000 clones, roughly 90% seen once. V dropped 0 bases and J dropped 6 bases, with 6 bases sitting between them. This CDR3 region has 11 residues. Germline CDR1 DFQATT, CDR2 SNEGSKA (reference sequence). The chain couples TRBV20-1 to TRBJ2-7; D uncertain. The material sequenced was CD4+ or CD8+ T cells sorted from blood, taken in a trial of the OX40 agonist ivuxolimab. The sequence derives from an adult with an advanced solid tumor such as melanoma, head and neck, liver or kidney cancer. In nucleotides, the CDR3 is TGCAGTGCTAGAGATAGCCTCGAGCAGTACTTC. Its translation: CSARDSLEQYF.